This T cell receptor (beta chain) appears in the sequencing data of a study of Graves' ophthalmopathy and Graves' hyperthyroidism. This clonotype appeared many times. Its specificity is unknown. Investigators amplified TCR beta CDR3 regions from RNA transcripts. RT-PCR with HTBI primers came first, then second-round multiplex PCR. Each CDR3 protein gets one entry after TCRdb re-called the multiplex PCR reads with MiXCR. The data show approximately 160,000 distinct CDR3 sequences, under 45% seen once. This CDR3 spans 14 amino acids. The germline CDR1 and CDR2 sequences are GTSNPN and SVGIG (reference sequence). V lost 4 bases and J lost 4; bases outside the gene matches: 8. Study results and caveats: Blood also held most thyroid clonotypes expanded above 0.001 frequency.

The sample comprised peripheral blood. The chain uses TRBV30 and TRBJ2-7; TRBD2 matches 9 bases. This TCR was recovered from a man younger than 40 with Graves' ophthalmopathy. CDR3 protein: CAWTPSGRLYEQYF. The CDR3 DNA reads as TGTGCCTGGACACCGAGCGGGAGGCTTTACGAGCAGTACTTC.